The rows below give T cell receptor beta chains drawn from one sample of a study of response to subunit inactivated influenza vaccine. Using its own MiXCR run on the RT-PCR reads, TCRdb lists one record per CDR3 protein. The data show approximately 490,000 distinct CDR3 sequences, 6.5% to 8% seen once. Source: PBMCs from blood, taken approximately 25 months after vaccination. These receptors all come from a man between 45 and 75 years old who received an inactivated influenza vaccine. Both conserved end residues are part of each CDR3. Only part of the rows carry a size: once, few, many, or a class if the clone is expanded.

J | size | V | CDR3
TRBJ2-1 | many | TRBV7-3 | CASSLTPSGSRGEQFF
TRBJ2-1 | NA | TRBV6-1 | CASSRETSRNEQFF
TRBJ1-2 | NA | TRBV28 | CASSLRGTPAYGYTF
TRBJ2-5 | NA | TRBV2 | CASIYRGLSETQYF
TRBJ2-1 | many | TRBV7-2 | CASSLRVNEQFF
TRBJ2-7 | once | TRBV6-1 | CASTGGRINEQYF
TRBJ2-7 | many | TRBV7-8 | CASSAGTYYEQYF
TRBJ1-4 | few | TRBV5-1 | CASSSTARQSNEKLFF
TRBJ2-4 | many | TRBV11-2 | CASSTGRASDRRYF
TRBJ2-7 | few | TRBV4-2 | CASSQKTGLYEQYF
TRBJ2-3 | few | TRBV20-1 | CSARDRMLGDTQYF
TRBJ1-5 | many | TRBV5-1 | CASSLGPTGEGPQHF
TRBJ2-5 | few | TRBV5-1 | CASSDLRGRGSGETQYF
TRBJ1-5 | NA | TRBV15 | CATSRDRTGNQPQHF
TRBJ1-2 | few | TRBV10-3 | CAISEMSLPYRGYTF
TRBJ2-1 | few | TRBV6-2/TRBV6-3 | CASSYFGRATRNEQFF
TRBJ2-1 | few | TRBV4-2 | CASSQESSGSVNEQFF
TRBJ1-1 | NA | TRBV28 | CASSLAGGTGTEAFF
TRBJ2-1 | many | TRBV6-5 | CASRRENEQFF
TRBJ2-1 | few | TRBV5-6 | CASSLAFRDRNNEQFF
TRBJ1-4 | few | TRBV7-9 | CASSMPTGFDEKLFF
TRBJ2-1 | NA | TRBV7-2 | CASSSTGTRQGNEQFF
TRBJ2-1 | few | TRBV21-1 | CASSKQAAYNEQFF
TRBJ1-1 | NA | TRBV12-3/TRBV12-4 | CASSPGGFMNTEAFF
TRBJ2-3 | many | TRBV5-1 | CASSPGTGEADTQYF
TRBJ2-5 | few | TRBV30 | CAWSVPLPARETQYF
TRBJ2-7 | many | TRBV4-1 | CASSHYGGISDEQYF
TRBJ2-3 | NA | TRBV11-1 | CASSLAGTSGASTDTQYF
TRBJ2-4 | NA | TRBV11-2 | CASSLEPGQGRRIPTAKNIQYF